What follows is one T cell receptor (beta chain) and its context. The data belong to a study of brain T cells in children with intractable seizures. Sample time point: blood from clinic visit 5 months post-surgery; TSC patient then seizure free. Data came from immunoSEQ multiplex PCR; TCRdb stores just in-frame clones and leaves some out. The sample lists about 340,000 clones, about 93% occurring once. The germline V gene has CDR1 SGHTA and CDR2 FQGTGA. CDR3 size: 15 residues. V trimming: 5 bases; J trimming: 2 bases; junction bases outside the gene matches: 6. The sequence came from a boy under two years old with tuberous sclerosis and intractable seizures. The sample in question was peripheral blood, obtained approximately 5 months after surgery. The chain is built from TRBV7-3 and TRBJ2-7, with 10 bases aligning to TRBD2. The CDR3 sequence: CASSPIAGGTYEQYF. CDR3 sequence (DNA): TGTGCCAGCAGCCCCATAGCGGGAGGTACCTACGAGCAGTACTTC.